This TCR beta chain is from a study of regulatory T cells in long-lasting Graves disease. Study-level points and caveats: Persistent patients had more shared public clonotypes (about 2,800) than new patients (around 950).

This clonotype was detected ten times or more. Antigen: not known. Regarding time point: newly diagnosed GD, antithyroid drugs for less than 3 months. RNA isolated from PBMCs was used to make the TCR library. Doctors identified Graves' disease using the American Thyroid Association guidelines. The germline gives CDR1 SGHDT, CDR2 YYEEEE. Trimming took off 0 bases at V and 4 bases at J, with 4 bases between the two ends. The CDR3 has 13 residues. Researchers made TCR beta libraries by using iRepertoire HTBI primers and running Arm-PCR on CDR3 regions. Each CDR3 protein is one row after TCRdb ran MiXCR on the multiplex PCR reads. The table shows 200,000 to 250,000 distinct CDR3 sequences, with 20% to 25% occurring only once.

This chain links TRBV5-6 with TRBJ2-2; D remains ambiguous. The receptor was derived from a female donor with Graves disease. Sequencing was performed on peripheral blood mononuclear cells (PBMCs), taken at new diagnosis, from a patient treated with antithyroid drugs. DNA for the CDR3: TGTGCCAGCAGCTTGGGACCCACCGGGGAGCTGTTTTTT. It codes for CASSLGPTGELFF.